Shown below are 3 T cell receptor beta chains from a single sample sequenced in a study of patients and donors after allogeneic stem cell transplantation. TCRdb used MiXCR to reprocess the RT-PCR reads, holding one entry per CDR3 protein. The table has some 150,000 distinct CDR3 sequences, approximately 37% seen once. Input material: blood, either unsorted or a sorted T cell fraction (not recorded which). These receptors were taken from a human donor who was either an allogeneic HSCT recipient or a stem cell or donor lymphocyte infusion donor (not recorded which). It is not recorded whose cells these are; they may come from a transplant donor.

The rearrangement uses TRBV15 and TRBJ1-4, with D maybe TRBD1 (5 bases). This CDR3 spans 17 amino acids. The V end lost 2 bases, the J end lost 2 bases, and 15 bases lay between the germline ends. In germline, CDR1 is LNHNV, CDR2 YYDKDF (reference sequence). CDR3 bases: TGTGCCACCAGCAGACCTATCACAGGATCCACTAATGAAAAACTGTTTTTT. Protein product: CATSRPITGSTNEKLFF.

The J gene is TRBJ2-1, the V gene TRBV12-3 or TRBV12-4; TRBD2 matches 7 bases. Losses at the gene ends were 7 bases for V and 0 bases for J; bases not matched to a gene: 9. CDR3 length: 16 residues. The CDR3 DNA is TGTGCCAGCAACGTCGCATGGGGGGGCTCCTACAATGAGCAGTTCTTC. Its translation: CASNVAWGGSYNEQFF.

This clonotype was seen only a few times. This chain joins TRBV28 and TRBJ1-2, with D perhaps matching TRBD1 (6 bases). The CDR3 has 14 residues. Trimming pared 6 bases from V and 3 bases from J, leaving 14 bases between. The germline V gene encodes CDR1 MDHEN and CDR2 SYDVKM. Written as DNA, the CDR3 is TGTGCCAGCAGGCCCGGGGGGCAGTACTATGGCTACACCTTC. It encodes CASRPGGQYYGYTF.